This T cell receptor beta chain was observed in a study of T cells in Graves' hyperthyroidism and ophthalmopathy. The germline V gene has CDR1 MNHNS and CDR2 SASEGT. Trimming pared 6 bases from V and 5 bases from J, leaving 7 bases between. The CDR3 has 11 amino acids. Researchers took RNA transcripts and amplified the TCR beta CDR3 regions from them. An initial round of RT-PCR targeting the TCR CDR3 relied on the HTBI primer set. TCRdb used MiXCR to reprocess the multiplex PCR reads, holding one entry per CDR3 protein. The data show around 540,000 distinct CDR3 sequences, roughly 16% seen once. Lactation, pregnancy, other autoimmune disease or uncontrolled infection excluded patients. This clonotype was counted a few times.

Sequences were obtained from blood. This TCR was sampled from a woman in her twenties or thirties with Graves' ophthalmopathy. V usage is TRBV6-1 and J usage is TRBJ1-2; no clear D gene. The CDR3, as DNA: TGTGCCAGCAGGAACGTATATGGCTACACCTTC. Translation gives CASRNVYGYTF.